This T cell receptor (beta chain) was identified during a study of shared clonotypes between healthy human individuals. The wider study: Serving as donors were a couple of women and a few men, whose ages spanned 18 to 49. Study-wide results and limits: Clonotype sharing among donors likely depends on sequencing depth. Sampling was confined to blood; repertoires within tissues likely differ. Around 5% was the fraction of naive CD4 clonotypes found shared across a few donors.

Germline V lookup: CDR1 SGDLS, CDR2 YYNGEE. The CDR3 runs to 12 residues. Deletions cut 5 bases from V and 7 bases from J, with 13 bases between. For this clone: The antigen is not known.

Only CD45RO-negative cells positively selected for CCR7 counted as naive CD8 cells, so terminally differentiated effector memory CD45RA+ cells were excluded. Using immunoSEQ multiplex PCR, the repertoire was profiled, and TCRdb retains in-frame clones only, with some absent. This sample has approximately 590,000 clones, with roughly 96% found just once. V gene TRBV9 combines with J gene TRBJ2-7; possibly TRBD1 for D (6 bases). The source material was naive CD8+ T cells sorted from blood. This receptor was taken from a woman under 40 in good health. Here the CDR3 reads CASSGDTLEQYF. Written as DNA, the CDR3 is TGTGCCAGCAGTGGGGACACCCTTGAGCAGTACTTC.